These 28 T cell receptor beta chains share one sample of origin, sequenced in a study of vaccination effects on CD4 cells after COVID-19. Scientists isolated CD4+ T cells after a roughly 10-day culture period ended. These receptors have no identified antigens. TCRdb's table, derived via immunoSEQ multiplex PCR, lists solely in-frame clones and lacks some. The profile shows some 40,000 clones, roughly 74% of them singletons. The source material was CD4+ T cells from PBMCs cultured without peptide, sampled before COVID-19 vaccination. These TCRs come from a human donor who received a COVID-19 vaccine.

This rearrangement joins TRBV7-2 to TRBJ1-4; 8 bases match TRBD1. V shed 4 bases and J 8 bases; nucleotides not matched to a gene: 6. Germline V gene data show CDR1 as SGHTA and CDR2 as FQGNSA. CDR3 size: 14 residues. CDR3 residues: CASSSITGGEKLFF. For the CDR3, the DNA is TGTGCCAGCAGCTCCATCACAGGGGGGGAAAAACTGTTTTTT. Complete variable domain (other parts from reference TRBV7-2 and TRBJ1-4): GAGVSQSPSNKVTEKGKDVELRCDPISGHTALYWYRQSLGQGLEFLIYFQGNSAPDKSGLPSDRFSAERTGGSVSTLTIQRTQQEDSAVYLCASSSITGGEKLFFGSGTQLSVL.

The chain uses TRBV6-5 and TRBJ1-1; TRBD1 is a possible D gene (5 bases). The germline CDR1 and CDR2 sequences are MNHEY and SVGAGI. This CDR3 has 15 residues. The ends were cut back, 0 bases at V and 0 bases at J, with 8 bases in the middle. CDR3: CASSYSWGMNTEAFF. The CDR3 bases are TGTGCCAGCAGTTACTCTTGGGGGATGAACACTGAAGCTTTCTTT.

The chain uses TRBV9 and TRBJ2-5; 16 bases are shared with TRBD2. The CDR3 has 16 residues. Germline V gives CDR1 SGDLS, CDR2 YYNGEE. The ends lost 3 bases at V and 4 bases at J; junction bases unmatched: 3. CDR3 in amino acids: CASSAGLAGGGETQYF. In DNA form, the CDR3 reads TGTGCCAGCAGCGCGGGACTAGCGGGAGGGGGAGAGACCCAGTACTTC.

The V gene is TRBV18, the J gene TRBJ1-6; no definite D call. Trimming took off 6 bases at V and 0 bases at J, with 6 bases between the two ends. The germline gives CDR1 KGHSH, CDR2 LQKENI. This CDR3 has 14 amino acids. The CDR3 DNA follows: TGTGCCAGCTCTGGTAGCTCCTATAATTCACCCCTCCACTTT. It encodes CASSGSSYNSPLHF.

The chain is built from TRBV7-8 and TRBJ2-1; tentatively, D is TRBD1 or TRBD2 (6 bases each). V was pared by 1 base and J by 4 bases, with 14 bases between. This CDR3 is built from 16 residues. CDR1 is SGHVS, CDR2 FQNEAQ, per germline. The CDR3 region has the DNA TGTGCCAGCAGCTTAGGAGGGGGGCGGATTTACAATGAGCAGTTCTTC. As protein: CASSLGGGRIYNEQFF. Using reference TRBV7-8 and TRBJ2-1 for the parts outside the CDR3, the full variable domain is GAGVSQSPRYKVAKRGQDVALRCDPISGHVSLFWYQQALGQGPEFLTYFQNEAQLDKSGLPSDRFFAERPEGSVSTLKIQRTQQEDSAVYLCASSLGGGRIYNEQFFGPGTRLTVL.

The chain employs TRBV6-2 or TRBV6-3 and TRBJ2-5, with 9 positions matching TRBD1. The V gene's germline CDR1 is MNHEY and CDR2 SVGEGT. CDR3 size: 17 residues. Germline trimming cut 2 bases from V and 7 bases from J; bases unmatched to any gene: 14. The CDR3 here is CASSYRPRQGERGTQYF. CDR3 sequence (DNA): TGTGCCAGCAGTTACCGGCCCAGACAGGGGGAAAGGGGGACCCAGTACTTC.

V and J are TRBV30 and TRBJ2-5; D is possibly TRBD2 (5 bases). The V gene's germline CDR1 is GTSNPN and CDR2 SVGIG (reference sequence). Deletions cut 3 bases from V and 7 bases from J, with 15 bases between. The CDR3 has 13 amino acids. The CDR3 DNA reads as TGTGCCTGGAGGGACTGGGGAGAAGGGACCCAGTACTTC. It yields the protein CAWRDWGEGTQYF. The whole variable domain, filled in from reference TRBV30 and TRBJ2-5, reads SQTIHQWPATLVQPVGSPLSLECTVEGTSNPNLYWYRQAAGRGLQLLFYSVGIGQISSEVPQNLSASRPQDRQFILSSKKLLLSDSGFYLCAWRDWGEGTQYFGPGTRLLVL.

This chain links TRBV7-9 with TRBJ1-5; tentatively, D is TRBD1 (5 bases). Trimming stripped 4 bases from V and 2 bases from J, with 15 bases between. The CDR3 is made up of 16 amino acids. CDR1 and CDR2 (germline): SEHNR, FQNEAQ (reference sequence). The CDR3 is CASSYSSGGGNQPQHF. CDR3 nucleotide sequence: TGTGCCAGCAGCTACTCCTCCGGGGGAGGCAATCAGCCCCAGCATTTT.

The genes are TRBV30 and TRBJ1-3; unclear D gene. CDR3 length: 11 amino acids. Germline V lookup: CDR1 GTSNPN, CDR2 SVGIG (reference sequence). The V end was cut by 2 bases, the J end by 7 bases, with 6 bases between. DNA of the CDR3: TGTGCCTGGAGTTCCGCTAACACCATATATTTT. Its protein is CAWSSANTIYF.

The chain recombines TRBV2 with TRBJ2-3; a possible D gene is TRBD2 (6 bases). V lost 8 bases, J lost 4 bases, and 10 bases lay in between. CDR3 size: 12 residues. Germline V CDR1 and CDR2: SNHLY, FYNNEI. The DNA for the CDR3 is TGTGCCAGCGGGGGGTACGCAGATACGCAGTATTTT. Translating it yields CASGGYADTQYF.

This chain connects TRBV3-1 (or the pseudogene TRBV3-2) to TRBJ2-1; TRBD1 agrees at 8 bases. The length of the CDR3 is 15 residues. Per germline, CDR1 LGHDT and CDR2 YNNKEL (reference sequence). The V and J ends lost 1 base and 8 bases, in that order; junction bases with no gene match: 7. Here the CDR3 reads CASSQGQGRRDEQFF. The CDR3 nucleotides read TGTGCCAGCAGCCAAGGACAGGGGCGTCGGGATGAGCAGTTCTTC.

The chain couples TRBV5-4 to TRBJ1-1; 7 bases are shared with TRBD1. The CDR3 spans 15 residues. Germline V lookup: CDR1 SGHNT, CDR2 YYREEE (reference sequence). V was clipped by 0 bases and J by 2 bases; unmatched bases: 4. The CDR3 region is CASSLGTGLNTEAFF. CDR3 nucleotide sequence: TGTGCCAGCAGCTTGGGGACAGGCCTTAACACTGAAGCTTTCTTT.

The rearrangement uses TRBV12-3 or TRBV12-4 and TRBJ2-7; D remains unclear. V lost 5 bases to trimming and J lost 0 bases, with 8 bases between them. The CDR3 spans 13 residues. The CDR3: CASSRQASYEQYF. The CDR3 nucleotides are TGTGCCAGCAGTCGCCAGGCCTCCTACGAGCAGTACTTC.

V gene TRBV19 combines with J gene TRBJ1-1; D gene unclear. CDR1 is LNHDA, CDR2 SQIVND, per germline (reference sequence). The V end lost 9 bases, the J end lost 0 bases, and 11 bases lay between the germline ends. The CDR3 sequence is 13 residues long. CDR3 sequence: CASQRILNTEAFF. CDR3 nucleotides: TGTGCCAGCCAGAGAATCTTGAACACTGAAGCTTTCTTT.

The gene calls are TRBV14 and TRBJ1-2; 9 nucleotides line up with TRBD1. The CDR3 spans 16 residues. Per the germline V gene, CDR1 is SGHDN and CDR2 is FVKESK. With 2 bases clipped from V and 3 bases from J, the junction kept 7 bases outside the gene matches. CDR3 sequence: CASSQLATGGHYGYTF. CDR3 DNA: TGTGCCAGCAGCCAACTTGCCACAGGGGGCCACTATGGCTACACCTTC. The full variable domain, rest sourced from reference TRBV14 and TRBJ1-2, is EAGVTQFPSHSVIEKGQTVTLRCDPISGHDNLYWYRRVMGKEIKFLLHFVKESKQDESGMPNNRFLAERTGGTYSTLKVQPAELEDSGVYFCASSQLATGGHYGYTFGSGTRLTVV.

The CDR3 loop is CATSKDSNEKLFF. In DNA, the CDR3 is TGTGCCACCAGCAAGGACAGTAATGAAAAACTGTTTTTT. The chain joins TRBV15 to TRBJ1-4; a weak D match, TRBD1 (6 bases). With 4 bases removed from V and 4 bases from J, the gap between germline ends came to 7 bases. In germline, CDR1 is LNHNV, CDR2 YYDKDF (reference sequence). This CDR3 has 13 residues.

Written as DNA, the CDR3 is TGTGCCAGCTCACCCCGGGGTAGCACCCAAGAGACCCAGTACTTC. This encodes CASSPRGSTQETQYF. The chain combines TRBV18 with TRBJ2-5, with TRBD2 as a possible D gene (5 bases). Germline loops: CDR1 KGHSH, CDR2 LQKENI. There are 15 residues in the CDR3. V was clipped by 3 bases and J by 1 base, with 12 bases between them.

J is TRBJ2-1 and V is TRBV10-3, with 10 bases aligning to TRBD2. V shed 6 bases, J shed 6 bases, and the junction held 8 bases outside the gene matches. This CDR3 region has 15 residues. Germline V CDR1 and CDR2: ENHRY, SYGVKD. The CDR3 nucleotides read TGTGCCATCAGGTCCACTAGCGGGAAATCCAATGAGCAGTTCTTC. Protein product: CAIRSTSGKSNEQFF.

The V and J genes are TRBV18 and TRBJ2-2; TRBD2 aligns across 12 bases. V shed 0 bases and J 5 bases; nucleotides not matched to a gene: 1. Germline lookup yields CDR1 KGHSH and CDR2 LQKENI. The CDR3 loop spans 16 amino acids. The CDR3 sequence: CASSPPGLAGTGELFF. The CDR3 coding sequence is TGTGCCAGCTCACCACCCGGACTAGCGGGAACCGGGGAGCTGTTTTTT.

The sample holds a few counts of this clone. The rearrangement links TRBV6-6 to TRBJ1-2; D remains ambiguous. Trimming removed 2 bases from V and 8 bases from J, with 6 bases in between. This CDR3 has 11 amino acids. Germline lookup yields CDR1 MNHNY and CDR2 SVGAGI (reference sequence). CDR3: CASSYARGYTF. As DNA, the CDR3 is TGTGCCAGCAGTTACGCCAGGGGCTACACCTTC.

The chain links TRBV5-1 to TRBJ2-1; D is ambiguous. CDR1 SGHRS and CDR2 YFSETQ come from the germline V gene. This CDR3 region has 12 residues. V gave up 1 base and J gave up 5 bases, with 4 bases separating them. CDR3 in amino acids: CASSLWNNEQFF. In nucleotides, the CDR3 is TGCGCCAGCAGCTTGTGGAACAATGAGCAGTTCTTC.

CDR3 residues: CASSQDRRRNEKLFF. The CDR3 DNA is TGCGCCAGCAGCCAAGATCGGCGCCGTAATGAAAAACTGTTTTTT. The chain links TRBV4-1 to TRBJ1-4, with D uncertain. The CDR3 runs to 15 residues. V lost 0 bases and J lost 4, with 9 bases in between. The V gene's germline CDR1 is MGHRA and CDR2 YSYEKL.

This chain links TRBV5-5 with TRBJ2-3; D not certain. Germline CDR1 SGHKS, CDR2 YYEKEE (reference sequence). The V end lost 0 bases, the J end lost 0 bases, and 5 bases lay between the germline ends. The CDR3 extends over 14 amino acids. The CDR3 DNA sequence: TGTGCCAGCAGCTTGGGGGTTAGCACAGATACGCAGTATTTT. This translates into CASSLGVSTDTQYF. Together with reference TRBV5-5 and TRBJ2-3, the CDR3 gives the full variable domain: DAGVTQSPTHLIKTRGQQVTLRCSPISGHKSVSWYQQVLGQGPQFIFQYYEKEERGRGNFPDRFSARQFPNYSSELNVNALLLGDSALYLCASSLGVSTDTQYFGPGTRLTVL.

The J gene is TRBJ2-1, the V gene TRBV6-5, with 9 bases fitting TRBD2. This CDR3 region has 15 residues. CDR1 is MNHEY, CDR2 SVGAGI, per germline. V lost 7 bases and J lost 5; bases outside the gene matches: 9. The CDR3 nucleotides read TGTGCCAGCACCCTAGGGACTAGCTCTAACAATGAGCAGTTCTTC. Translated, it gives CASTLGTSSNNEQFF.

The chain combines TRBV9 with TRBJ1-4, with TRBD1 as a possible D gene (6 bases). Looked up from germline, CDR1 is SGDLS and CDR2 is YYNGEE. The ends were cut back, 2 bases at V and 2 bases at J, with 10 bases in the middle. The CDR3 has 15 amino acids. The CDR3 nucleotides are TGTGCCAGCAGCGTCGGACAGAGGACTAATGAAAAACTGTTTTTT. Translating it yields CASSVGQRTNEKLFF. Combining the CDR3 with reference TRBV9 and TRBJ1-4 gives the whole variable domain DSGVTQTPKHLITATGQRVTLRCSPRSGDLSVYWYQQSLDQGLQFLIQYYNGEERAKGNILERFSAQQFPDLHSELNLSSLELGDSALYFCASSVGQRTNEKLFFGSGTQLSVL.

V and J are TRBV7-9 and TRBJ2-5; no definite D call. The V end lost 4 bases, the J end lost 5 bases, and 8 bases lay between the germline ends. The CDR3 has 12 residues. Germline assignment: CDR1 SEHNR and CDR2 FQNEAQ (reference sequence). For the CDR3, the DNA is TGTGCCAGCAGCTCCGATTTGGAGACCCAGTACTTC. It is translated as CASSSDLETQYF.

The chain couples TRBV9 to TRBJ2-5; D might be TRBD1 or TRBD2, each matching 5 bases. CDR1 and CDR2 from the germline V gene are SGDLS and YYNGEE. The CDR3 covers 15 residues. V lost 0 bases and J 1 base, leaving 10 bases between the germline ends. CDR3 nucleotides: TGTGCCAGCAGCGTAGGGACGGGACCCCAAGAGACCCAGTACTTC. The encoded protein is CASSVGTGPQETQYF.

This sequence joins TRBV10-3 and TRBJ2-7; D might be TRBD2 (5 bases). Trimming removed 4 bases from V and 2 bases from J, with 9 bases in between. Germline V gene lookup returns CDR1 ENHRY and CDR2 SYGVKD. The CDR3 contains 13 residues. CDR3: CAISGSGPYEQYF. The CDR3 DNA reads as TGTGCCATCAGTGGAAGCGGCCCCTACGAGCAGTACTTC.